A single sample is the source of the 12 T cell receptor beta chains below, sequenced in a study of OX40 agonist ivuxolimab in advanced cancers. Produced via immunoSEQ multiplex PCR; TCRdb's table is partial and in-frame only. The sample records about 90,000 clones, 70% to 90% being singletons. This sample comprised CD4+ or CD8+ T cells sorted from blood, obtained in a trial of the OX40 agonist ivuxolimab. The receptors were sampled from an adult with an advanced solid tumor such as melanoma, head and neck, liver or kidney cancer.

The chain joins TRBV5-8 to TRBJ2-2; no clear D gene. Per germline, CDR1 SGHTS and CDR2 YDEGEE. Trimming left V 0 bases short and J 0 bases short, with 9 bases between. The CDR3 covers 16 residues. This CDR3 is CASSLAAGTNTGELFF. The CDR3 nucleotides are TGTGCCAGCAGCTTGGCCGCAGGAACGAACACCGGGGAGCTGTTTTTT.

The V and J genes are TRBV27 and TRBJ1-2, with D unresolved. The germline V and J ends were trimmed by 3 bases and 10 bases, with 15 bases remaining between them. The CDR3 is made up of 13 amino acids. Germline CDR1 MNHEY, CDR2 SMNVEV (reference sequence). The CDR3 DNA reads TGTGCCAGCAGTTTGGCGGTGGGCACAGTCTACACCTTC. Translating gives CASSLAVGTVYTF.

This clone has just one count. The rearrangement links TRBV10-3 to TRBJ1-3, with TRBD1 matching 7 bases. The CDR3 is 14 residues long. J was trimmed by 0 bases and V by 7 bases; bases with no gene match: 3. CDR1 ENHRY and CDR2 SYGVKD come from the germline V gene. The CDR3 loop reads CAITGTDSGNTIYF. Here the CDR3 DNA reads TGTGCCATCACCGGGACAGACTCTGGAAACACCATATATTTT.

The chain carries TRBV18 and TRBJ1-1; D is unclear. CDR3 length: 13 residues. Trimming pared 3 bases from V and 1 base from J, leaving 6 bases between. Looked up from germline, CDR1 is KGHSH and CDR2 is LQKENI. Here the CDR3 reads CASSPTKNTEAFF. The CDR3 coding sequence is TGTGCCAGCTCACCTACAAAGAACACTGAAGCTTTCTTT.

The chain employs TRBV28 and TRBJ2-2; possibly TRBD2 for D (6 bases). The germline CDR1 and CDR2 sequences are MDHEN and SYDVKM. This CDR3 is 16 amino acids long. V dropped 0 bases and J dropped 0 bases, with 8 bases sitting between them. In DNA form, the CDR3 reads TGTGCCAGCAGTTTATGGGGCGGGACGAACACCGGGGAGCTGTTTTTT. This encodes CASSLWGGTNTGELFF.

V is TRBV7-2 and J is TRBJ2-7; D gene uncertain. CDR1 is SGHTA and CDR2 is FQGNSA in the germline V gene. The CDR3 totals 16 residues. Trimming pared 0 bases from V and 0 bases from J, leaving 12 bases between. In nucleotides, the CDR3 is TGTGCCAGCAGCTTAGCGCTACACAGCAGCTCCTACGAGCAGTACTTC. Translated, it gives CASSLALHSSSYEQYF.

This clone was counted a few times. This chain links TRBV18 with TRBJ1-3; the match to TRBD1 covers 8 bases. The CDR3 covers 15 residues. Germline V lookup: CDR1 KGHSH, CDR2 LQKENI. V lost 5 bases and J lost 0; bases outside the gene matches: 3. CDR3 sequence reads: CASSAGGSSGNTIYF. CDR3 coding DNA: TGTGCCAGCTCAGCAGGGGGCAGCTCTGGAAACACCATATATTTT. Full variable domain (rest looked up from reference TRBV18 and TRBJ1-3): NAGVMQNPRHLVRRRGQEARLRCSPMKGHSHVYWYRQLPEEGLKFMVYLQKENIIDESGMPKERFSAEFPKEGPSILRIQQVVRGDSAAYFCASSAGGSSGNTIYFGEGSWLTVV.

This clone was seen just once. The chain joins TRBV7-9 to TRBJ1-6; a possible D gene is TRBD1 (5 bases). CDR1 and CDR2 (germline): SEHNR, FQNEAQ (reference sequence). The CDR3 is 15 residues long. Trimming took off 0 bases at V and 10 bases at J, with 13 bases between the two ends. The CDR3 DNA follows: TGTGCCAGCAGCTTAGCGCGAGGGGCCGGGTCACCCCTCCACTTT. Translated: CASSLARGAGSPLHF.

The chain links TRBV11-2 to TRBJ2-3; D not resolved. The length of the CDR3 is 13 residues. The V end was cut by 5 bases, the J end by 4 bases, with 10 bases between. Germline CDR1 is SGHAT and CDR2 is FQNNGV. The CDR3 DNA is TGTGCCAGCAGCGCCGGGTACCCAGATACGCAGTATTTT. Translation: CASSAGYPDTQYF.

The rearrangement links TRBV6-1 to TRBJ2-3, with D perhaps given as TRBD1 or TRBD2 (5 bases each). Between the trimmed V and J ends, which lost 8 bases and 3 bases, there was a span of 9 bases. The CDR3 loop spans 12 amino acids. Germline CDR1 MNHNS, CDR2 SASEGT. The CDR3 nucleotides are TGTGCCAGCCACGGGGCAACAGATACGCAGTATTTT. Protein: CASHGATDTQYF.

This clone has a single count. V and J are TRBV9 and TRBJ2-7, with 10 positions matching TRBD1. Losses at the gene ends were 0 bases for V and 2 bases for J; bases not matched to a gene: 2. The CDR3 runs to 15 residues. Per germline, CDR1 SGDLS and CDR2 YYNGEE. The CDR3 sequence is CASSVGGTGAYEQYF. The CDR3 DNA sequence: TGTGCCAGCAGCGTAGGAGGGACAGGGGCCTACGAGCAGTACTTC.

The rearrangement links TRBV2 to TRBJ2-1, with TRBD2 matching over 8 bases. This CDR3 comprises 14 residues. V lost 11 bases to trimming and J lost 4 bases; unmatched junction nucleotides: 10. CDR1 SNHLY and CDR2 FYNNEI come from the germline V gene. CDR3 coding DNA: TGTGCCGGCGGGGGGCCGACGGTTTACAATGAGCAGTTCTTC. Translating gives CAGGGPTVYNEQFF.